A single T cell receptor (beta chain) is shown here with its context. This clone registers as medium-sized (0.01 to 0.1%) within its sample. Its antigen remains unidentified. It has no much larger one-base neighbor in the sample; base qualities were not kept. The data were taken from a study of metastatic and nonmetastatic thyroid tumors (dated by TCRdb to about 2020). Study-wide context: For patients with malignant and with benign thyroid disease, the researchers compared repertoires between peripheral blood samples and tumor or nodule tissue samples. Overall results and qualifications from the work: In both blood and tumor samples, malignant tumors were reported to have significantly higher TCR beta diversity than benign nodules.

No patient had received any treatment before thyroid surgery. The study retrospectively analysed patient clinical samples collected from about 2012 to 2018 using T-cell receptor beta sequencing. Its CDR3 holds 12 amino acids, cysteine through phenylalanine. Only CDR3 DNA remains: 36 bases, in frame from the first base. Trimming at the junction amounts to 2 bases on V and 6 bases on J, and the germline ends lie 5 bases apart. Library creation used PCR. TCRdb lists the instrument as Illumina HiSeq 4000. High-throughput sequencing was used to profile the TCR beta-chain CDR3 region of every patient. Under the source paper's analysis protocol: A classifier to discriminate distant-metastatic papillary thyroid cancer patients was built from CDR3 differences across clinicopathological groups. The Shannon index was used to assess repertoire diversity, and the Morisita-Horn index was used to assess tumor-blood repertoire similarity. Through fastp at Q25 and MiXCR, TCRdb rebuilt clones from the public reads, retaining in-frame beta chains. The authors' filters were not applied to this entry. The sample table shows some 13,000 clones, and under 25% are seen once. Clones ranked in the top ten supply 11% to 15% of the sample.

The TCR comes from a female donor with papillary thyroid cancer or a benign thyroid nodule (not recorded which). Some clones in this sample may be carry-over from other donors' samples. The source material was adjacent normal tissue. The sequence is built from TRBV12-3 or TRBV12-4 and TRBJ2-1; the D gene remains uncertain. The bases are TGTGCCAGCAGTTTATGGGGCAATGAGCAGTTCTTC. This gives the protein CASSLWGNEQFF.